This T cell receptor beta chain was retrieved from a study of neoadjuvant anti-PD-1 for oral cavity cancer. Study-level information: Most patients had three to four biweekly doses of 3 mg/kg nivolumab before resection. Patients without progression got a fourth dose around day 43.

Details on this clone: Its antigen is currently unknown.

V was cut by 6 bases and J by 5 bases, with 13 bases left in between. The CDR3 runs to 14 residues. Germline assignment: CDR1 MNHNS and CDR2 SASEGT. Stage II-IVA oral cavity squamous cell carcinoma was new and untreated by systemic or radiation therapy. Whole-study findings and limits: After neoadjuvant nivolumab, PBMC T cell clonality was significantly higher in non-responders than responders.

Data came from immunoSEQ multiplex PCR; TCRdb stores just in-frame clones and leaves some out. This sample carries 55,000 to 80,000 clones, over 70% of them seen once, and the ten largest clones take 3% to 4%. The sequence was obtained from a person between 40 and 85 years old with oral cavity squamous cell carcinoma. This chain joins TRBV6-1 and TRBJ2-2; no definite D call. The input for sequencing was PBMCs, taken before nivolumab (anti-PD-1) treatment. Here the CDR3 reads CASSLLVRTGELFF. DNA for the CDR3: TGTGCCAGCAGCCTTCTGGTTAGGACCGGGGAGCTGTTTTTT.